Each of the 25 T cell receptor beta chains below was sequenced from the same sample in a study of blood T cell repertoires in COVID-19. Some clones are missing from TCRdb's copy, which holds only in-frame ones; the method was immunoSEQ multiplex PCR. The profile shows around 220,000 clones, less than 85% of them singletons. Input material: peripheral blood. These receptors were collected from a woman older than 75 with active or convalescent COVID-19.

The V call is TRBV2, the J call TRBJ1-4, with a weak D call TRBD1 (5 bases). Germline CDR1 SNHLY, CDR2 FYNNEI. The V and J ends lost 6 bases and 0 bases respectively, with 8 bases between them. CDR3 length equals 14 residues. The CDR3 nucleotides read TGTGCCAGCAGGGTGACAGCAACTAATGAAAAACTGTTTTTT. Translated, it gives CASRVTATNEKLFF.

In its sample, this clone was seen once. The chain links TRBV2 to TRBJ1-3; a possible D gene is TRBD1 (6 bases). Trimming pared 11 bases from V and 4 bases from J, leaving 12 bases between. Germline CDR1 is SNHLY and CDR2 is FYNNEI. The CDR3 covers 12 residues. The CDR3 nucleotides read TGTGCCCCTCAGGGGCCAGGAAACACCATATATTTT. Protein sequence: CAPQGPGNTIYF.

V usage is TRBV18 and J usage is TRBJ1-4, with TRBD1 identical over 7 bases. The CDR3 has 16 amino acids. Germline CDR1 reads KGHSH; CDR2 reads LQKENI. Trimming at V came to 6 bases and at J to 0 bases, leaving 7 bases not matched to a gene. The CDR3 loop is CASSPQGGSTNEKLFF. CDR3 bases: TGTGCCAGCTCGCCTCAGGGGGGCTCAACTAATGAAAAACTGTTTTTT. Full variable domain (outside the CDR3, taken from reference TRBV18 and TRBJ1-4): NAGVMQNPRHLVRRRGQEARLRCSPMKGHSHVYWYRQLPEEGLKFMVYLQKENIIDESGMPKERFSAEFPKEGPSILRIQQVVRGDSAAYFCASSPQGGSTNEKLFFGSGTQLSVL.

The genes are TRBV5-4 and TRBJ2-7; a possible D gene is TRBD1 (6 bases). V was shortened by 4 bases and J by 2 bases, with 16 bases between the two germline ends. The CDR3 covers 15 residues. Germline V gene data show CDR1 as SGHNT and CDR2 as YYREEE (reference sequence). CDR3 residues: CASSPIPGQTYEQYF. In DNA form, the CDR3 reads TGTGCCAGCAGCCCGATACCGGGACAAACCTACGAGCAGTACTTC.

The V gene is TRBV18, the J gene TRBJ2-3; 9 nucleotides line up with TRBD2. Germline assignment: CDR1 KGHSH and CDR2 LQKENI. The CDR3 is 17 residues long. V lost 3 bases and J lost 6; bases outside the gene matches: 13. The DNA of the CDR3 is TGTGCCAGCTCACCGGCCGCGGTAGCGGGGGCAGGGGATACGCAGTATTTT. Protein product: CASSPAAVAGAGDTQYF.

The V call is TRBV5-1, the J call TRBJ1-2; 9 bases agree with TRBD1. Germline trimming cut 2 bases from V and 2 bases from J; bases unmatched to any gene: 10. The CDR3 extends over 17 amino acids. Germline CDR1 SGHRS, CDR2 YFSETQ. CDR3 sequence reads: CASSFGDRDQRNYGYTF. The DNA for the CDR3 is TGCGCCAGCAGCTTTGGGGACAGGGACCAGAGGAACTATGGCTACACCTTC. Supplemented by reference TRBV5-1 and TRBJ1-2, the full variable domain reads KAGVTQTPRYLIKTRGQQVTLSCSPISGHRSVSWYQQTPGQGLQFLFEYFSETQRNKGNFPGRFSGRQFSNSRSEMNVSTLELGDSALYLCASSFGDRDQRNYGYTFGSGTRLTVV.

The gene calls are TRBV7-8 and TRBJ2-2; tentatively, D is TRBD2 (5 bases). V lost 6 bases and J 7 bases, leaving 12 bases between the germline ends. Germline CDR1 is SGHVS and CDR2 is FQNEAQ. CDR3 length: 13 amino acids. CDR3 nucleotide sequence: TGTGCCAGCAGACATACCGGGGACGGGGAGCTGTTTTTT. Translation: CASRHTGDGELFF.

CDR3 DNA: TGTGCCACCTCCACGGCGGGGACCCCCGATACGCAGTATTTT. Amino acids: CATSTAGTPDTQYF. The chain has TRBV15 and TRBJ2-3; perhaps TRBD2 as D (6 bases). Germline CDR1 is LNHNV and CDR2 is YYDKDF (reference sequence). Deletions cut 8 bases from V and 6 bases from J, with 18 bases between. The CDR3 sequence is 14 residues long.

J is TRBJ1-3 and V is TRBV18; the match to TRBD1 covers 10 bases. The CDR3 has 16 residues. Germline-derived CDR1 and CDR2 are KGHSH and LQKENI. The junction had 14 bases not matched to a gene; V was cut back by 6 bases and J by 9 bases. The DNA for the CDR3 is TGTGCCAGCTCGCTTCCGGGACAGGGGCAATATGTCACCATATATTTT. This codes for CASSLPGQGQYVTIYF.

The J gene is TRBJ2-4, the V gene TRBV19; TRBD1 matches 7 bases. V lost 6 bases, J lost 6 bases, and 11 bases stayed unmatched. The CDR3 runs to 15 residues. Germline CDR1 LNHDA, CDR2 SQIVND (reference sequence). CDR3: CASSDEGAGGNIQYF. In DNA form, the CDR3 reads TGTGCCAGTAGCGACGAGGGGGCCGGTGGAAACATTCAGTACTTC.

The chain carries TRBV2 and TRBJ2-5; the D gene is possibly TRBD1 (5 bases). Trimming shortened V by 4 bases and J by 4 bases, and 13 bases separated the two germline ends. Germline V lookup: CDR1 SNHLY, CDR2 FYNNEI. CDR3 length equals 14 residues. The CDR3 reads CASSVQGPGETQYF. CDR3 bases: TGTGCCAGCAGTGTCCAGGGCCCAGGAGAGACCCAGTACTTC.

The chain carries TRBV24-1 and TRBJ1-1; D not resolved. In germline, CDR1 is KGHDR, CDR2 SFDVKD. The CDR3 contains 13 residues. The germline V and J ends were trimmed by 4 bases and 1 base, with 6 bases remaining between them. The chain's CDR3 is CATSDPGNTEAFF. DNA of the CDR3: TGTGCCACCAGTGACCCAGGGAACACTGAAGCTTTCTTT.

The chain carries TRBV7-8 and TRBJ1-4; 8 nucleotides align to TRBD1. This CDR3 comprises 14 residues. The V gene end was trimmed by 5 bases and the J gene end by 7 bases; junction bases not matched to a gene: 6. Germline CDR1 is SGHVS and CDR2 is FQNEAQ. This CDR3 reads CASSVDRDGEKLFF. CDR3 coding DNA: TGTGCCAGCAGCGTGGACAGGGACGGTGAAAAACTGTTTTTT.

J is TRBJ1-5 and V is TRBV15, with a weak D call TRBD1 (6 bases). The CDR3 has 16 residues. V was cut by 0 bases and J by 6 bases, with 15 bases left in between. The germline gives CDR1 LNHNV, CDR2 YYDKDF (reference sequence). The CDR3 is CATSRDVTGIRQPQHF. The CDR3 DNA is TGTGCCACCAGCAGAGATGTTACAGGGATCCGTCAGCCCCAGCATTTT.

This chain connects TRBV5-1 to TRBJ1-3; 7 bases are shared with TRBD1. The CDR3 totals 16 residues. V lost 0 bases and J lost 4; bases outside the gene matches: 7. From germline, CDR1 is SGHRS and CDR2 YFSETQ. CDR3 sequence: CASSLDTGTAGNTIYF. As DNA, the CDR3 is TGCGCCAGCAGCTTGGATACCGGGACAGCCGGAAACACCATATATTTT.

The V call is TRBV4-1, the J call TRBJ1-1; D is perhaps TRBD1 (5 bases). V was trimmed by 3 bases and J by 6 bases, leaving 8 bases between them. The CDR3 totals 12 residues. Germline V lookup: CDR1 MGHRA, CDR2 YSYEKL. The CDR3 DNA reads TGCGCCAGCAGCCACAGGGATGCTGAAGCTTTCTTT. Protein sequence: CASSHRDAEAFF.

This chain joins TRBV28 and TRBJ1-6; D unclear. V was shortened by 3 bases and J by 5 bases, with 11 bases between the two germline ends. The CDR3 spans 15 residues. CDR1 MDHEN and CDR2 SYDVKM come from the germline V gene. The CDR3 loop reads CASSFPQSDNSPLHF. For the CDR3, the DNA is TGTGCCAGCAGTTTTCCACAATCAGATAATTCACCCCTCCACTTT.

CDR3 residues: CASSRGLAGVSVYEQYF. Written as DNA, the CDR3 is TGTGCCAGCAGCCGGGGGCTAGCGGGAGTCTCAGTCTACGAGCAGTACTTC. This rearrangement joins TRBV27 to TRBJ2-7, with 10 bases lining up with TRBD2. V lost 6 bases to trimming and J lost 3 bases; unmatched junction nucleotides: 14. Germline V gives CDR1 MNHEY, CDR2 SMNVEV (reference sequence). The CDR3 runs 17 residues.

The CDR3 coding sequence is TGTGCCAGCAGCCGGGGAGGGGTGTCCTACGAGCAGTACTTC. This encodes CASSRGGVSYEQYF. The chain recombines TRBV3-1 (or the pseudogene TRBV3-2) with TRBJ2-7; 7 bases align to TRBD2. Germline lookup yields CDR1 LGHDT and CDR2 YNNKEL (reference sequence). The V and J ends lost 4 bases and 1 base, in that order; junction bases with no gene match: 4. The CDR3 loop spans 14 amino acids.

The chain uses TRBV6-5 and TRBJ1-5; D is unclear. This CDR3 comprises 13 residues. V shed 8 bases and J shed 6 bases, with 14 bases lying between them. CDR1 is MNHEY, CDR2 SVGAGI, per germline. CDR3 coding DNA: TGTGCCAGCGTCGAGGCTTCCGGTCAGCCCCAGCATTTT. Its translation is CASVEASGQPQHF.

This clone was recorded once. The chain uses TRBV5-4 and TRBJ1-2; 11 bases match TRBD1. Per germline, CDR1 SGHNT and CDR2 YYREEE (reference sequence). The V gene end was trimmed by 4 bases and the J gene end by 6 bases; junction bases not matched to a gene: 5. This CDR3 is built from 14 residues. CDR3 DNA: TGTGCCAGCAGCCGAGGGACAGGGGGGGATGGCTACACCTTC. This gives the protein CASSRGTGGDGYTF.

This sequence joins TRBV3-1 (or the pseudogene TRBV3-2) and TRBJ2-3; possible D gene TRBD2, 6 bases. V was cut by 1 base and J by 2 bases, with 13 bases left in between. Germline loops: CDR1 LGHDT, CDR2 YNNKEL (reference sequence). The length of the CDR3 is 16 residues. CDR3 amino acids: CASSQVVGGITDTQYF. The CDR3, as DNA: TGTGCCAGCAGCCAAGTTGTCGGGGGTATCACAGATACGCAGTATTTT.

The chain uses TRBV5-1 and TRBJ2-7; 8 nucleotides align to TRBD1. The ends lost 4 bases at V and 0 bases at J; junction bases unmatched: 9. Germline lookup yields CDR1 SGHRS and CDR2 YFSETQ. The CDR3 loop spans 16 amino acids. CDR3: CASSVHGTGASYEQYF. The DNA for the CDR3 is TGCGCCAGCAGCGTACACGGGACAGGTGCCTCCTACGAGCAGTACTTC.

V is TRBV29-1 and J is TRBJ1-1, with 7 bases fitting TRBD1. CDR3 length equals 12 residues. CDR1 is SQVTM, CDR2 ANQGSEA, per germline. Trimming cost V 7 bases and J 5 bases; bases outside gene matches: 7. CDR3 in DNA: TGCAGCGGTCGACAGGGTTATACTGAAGCTTTCTTT. Protein sequence: CSGRQGYTEAFF.

CDR3 loop: CASSLPGKKDSPLHF. For the CDR3, the DNA is TGTGCCAGCAGCTTGCCAGGAAAAAAGGATTCACCCCTCCACTTT. V usage is TRBV7-8 and J usage is TRBJ1-6; D call uncertain. In germline, CDR1 is SGHVS, CDR2 FQNEAQ. Trimming shortened V by 3 bases and J by 8 bases, and 14 bases separated the two germline ends. CDR3 length equals 15 residues. Complete variable domain (other parts from reference TRBV7-8 and TRBJ1-6): GAGVSQSPRYKVAKRGQDVALRCDPISGHVSLFWYQQALGQGPEFLTYFQNEAQLDKSGLPSDRFFAERPEGSVSTLKIQRTQQEDSAVYLCASSLPGKKDSPLHFGNGTRLTVT.